The 15 T cell receptor beta chains presented below share a single source sample, sequenced in a study of shared clonotypes between healthy human individuals. Using immunoSEQ multiplex PCR, the repertoire was profiled, and TCRdb retains in-frame clones only, with some absent. Here the sample spans about 99,000 clones, approximately 51% being singletons. The sample consisted of PBMCs. The receptors come from a woman in her thirties or forties in good health. Some clones in this sample may be carry-over from other donors' samples.

The chain has TRBV2 and TRBJ2-1; 9 nucleotides agree with TRBD2. Germline trimming cut 5 bases from V and 13 bases from J; bases unmatched to any gene: 6. The germline V gene has CDR1 SNHLY and CDR2 FYNNEI. This CDR3 is built from 12 residues. The DNA of the CDR3 is TGTGCCAGCAGTTACAGCGGGAGGCCCCAGTTCTTC. Encoded protein: CASSYSGRPQFF.

The chain combines TRBV28 with TRBJ1-3; unclear D gene. The V end was cut by 3 bases, the J end by 0 bases, with 9 bases between. The CDR3 is 15 amino acids. CDR1 is MDHEN and CDR2 is SYDVKM in the germline V gene. This chain's CDR3 is CASSLTVLSGNTIYF. CDR3 nucleotide sequence: TGTGCCAGCAGTTTGACCGTCCTCTCTGGAAACACCATATATTTT.

The V call is TRBV10-3, the J call TRBJ2-1, with 13 nucleotides matching TRBD2. Germline assignment: CDR1 ENHRY and CDR2 SYGVKD. This CDR3 comprises 15 residues. V gave up 1 base and J gave up 8 bases; unmatched junction bases: 2. For the CDR3, the DNA is TGTGCCATCAGTGAGTACGGACTAGCGGGGGATGAGCAGTTCTTC. Protein sequence: CAISEYGLAGDEQFF.

The V gene is TRBV7-9, the J gene TRBJ1-1, with D tentatively TRBD1 (6 bases). Germline CDR1 and CDR2: SEHNR and FQNEAQ (reference sequence). The CDR3 has 14 residues. With 1 base removed from V and 1 base from J, the gap between germline ends came to 7 bases. CDR3 loop: CASSLGQANTEAFF. The CDR3 DNA is TGTGCCAGCAGCTTAGGACAGGCGAACACTGAAGCTTTCTTT.

The table lists this clone with a few counts. This rearrangement joins TRBV15 to TRBJ1-2; 9 bases map to TRBD1. This CDR3 is built from 14 residues. Germline-derived CDR1 and CDR2 are LNHNV and YYDKDF (reference sequence). The V segment lost 5 bases and the J segment 5 bases; nucleotides outside the gene matches: 6. In nucleotides, the CDR3 is TGTGCCACCAGCGGTACAGGGGGCGAATATGGCTACACCTTC. Encoded protein: CATSGTGGEYGYTF.

The chain employs TRBV7-9 and TRBJ1-6; possible D gene TRBD1, 6 bases. Germline V CDR1 and CDR2: SEHNR, FQNEAQ (reference sequence). V was cut by 3 bases and J by 10 bases, with 16 bases left in between. CDR3 length: 15 amino acids. CDR3 nucleotides: TGTGCCAGCAGCTTCCAGACAGGCCAAGCGTCACCCCTCCACTTT. Translating it yields CASSFQTGQASPLHF.

The chain carries TRBV4-1 and TRBJ1-4, with a tentative D call TRBD1 (6 bases). Trimming removed 2 bases at V and 8 bases at J, with 15 bases between. The germline V gene has CDR1 MGHRA and CDR2 YSYEKL. This CDR3 has 15 residues. Written as DNA, the CDR3 is TGCGCCAGCAGCCAAAACGGGGGCTTAGGCGAAAAACTGTTTTTT. Translating it yields CASSQNGGLGEKLFF.

To note about this clone: One base separates it from a far larger clone, so it is likely a read error. This specimen includes other DNA sequences encoding the same CDR3. The rearrangement links TRBV29-1 to TRBJ1-4; D possibly corresponds to TRBD1 (6 bases). The ends were cut back, 1 base at V and 11 bases at J, with 17 bases in the middle. This CDR3 has 14 amino acids. Germline assignment: CDR1 SQVTM and CDR2 ANQGSEA. The CDR3 DNA sequence: TGCAGCGTTGAAGCGGTGGGGGGCGTTGAGAAACTGTTTTTT. Translated: CSVEAVGGVEKLFF. Looking up the rest from reference TRBV29-1 and TRBJ1-4 gives the full variable domain: SAVISQKPSRDICQRGTSLTIQCQVDSQVTMMFWYRQQPGQSLTLIATANQGSEATYESGFVIDKFPISRPNLTFSTLTVSNMSPEDSSIYLCSVEAVGGVEKLFFGSGTQLSVL.

V usage is TRBV6-5 and J usage is TRBJ2-7; TRBD1 agrees at 7 bases. The CDR3 is 12 residues long. V shed 0 bases, J shed 7 bases, and the junction held 0 bases outside the gene matches. Per the germline V gene, CDR1 is MNHEY and CDR2 is SVGAGI. The CDR3 DNA reads as TGTGCCAGCAGTTACTCGACAGGGGAGCAGTACTTC. It yields the protein CASSYSTGEQYF.

This clone was seen only a few times. The chain carries TRBV14 and TRBJ2-5; TRBD2 might be the D (5 bases). CDR1 and CDR2 from the germline V gene are SGHDN and FVKESK. The CDR3 runs to 13 residues. V lost 4 bases and J 4 bases, leaving 10 bases between the germline ends. DNA for the CDR3: TGTGCCAGCAGCCGGGCAGCGGCAGAGACCCAGTACTTC. Encoded protein: CASSRAAAETQYF. The whole variable domain, filled in from reference TRBV14 and TRBJ2-5, reads EAGVTQFPSHSVIEKGQTVTLRCDPISGHDNLYWYRRVMGKEIKFLLHFVKESKQDESGMPNNRFLAERTGGTYSTLKVQPAELEDSGVYFCASSRAAAETQYFGPGTRLLVL.

The genes are TRBV5-4 and TRBJ2-1; 7 bases fit TRBD2. J gave up 13 bases and V 4 bases, and 11 bases lay outside the gene matches. CDR1 is SGHNT and CDR2 is YYREEE in the germline V gene (reference sequence). The CDR3 has 13 residues. CDR3 sequence (DNA): TGTGCCAGCAGCCCTAGCGGCGGGGCCCCTCAGTTCTTC. This encodes CASSPSGGAPQFF.

This chain joins TRBV7-8 and TRBJ2-1; D possibly corresponds to TRBD2 (5 bases). The CDR3 is 13 residues long. Trimming took 4 bases from V and 5 from J, leaving 9 bases between them. In germline, CDR1 is SGHVS, CDR2 FQNEAQ. The CDR3 region has the DNA TGTGCCAGCAGCTCCGGACTGGACAATGAGCAGTTCTTC. It is translated as CASSSGLDNEQFF.

This clone was seen a handful of times. The chain is built from TRBV7-9 and TRBJ1-1, with TRBD1 as a possible D gene (6 bases). With 8 bases removed from V and 0 bases from J, the gap between germline ends came to 10 bases. Looked up from germline, CDR1 is SEHNR and CDR2 is FQNEAQ (reference sequence). The CDR3 has 13 residues. CDR3 residues: CASDGQMNTEAFF. The CDR3, as DNA: TGTGCCAGCGACGGACAGATGAACACTGAAGCTTTCTTT.

Many counts were recorded for this clone. V gene TRBV7-9 combines with J gene TRBJ1-1; 9 nucleotides align to TRBD1. Germline V CDR1 and CDR2: SEHNR, FQNEAQ (reference sequence). The CDR3 covers 15 residues. Germline trimming cut 7 bases from V and 5 bases from J; bases unmatched to any gene: 11. Here the CDR3 reads CASTPGQGAWTEAFF. CDR3 coding DNA: TGTGCCAGCACCCCGGGACAGGGCGCTTGGACTGAAGCTTTCTTT.

The CDR3 sequence is CASSKAAWVSGANVLTF. The DNA of the CDR3 is TGTGCCAGTAGTAAGGCCGCGTGGGTATCTGGGGCCAACGTCCTGACTTTC. V is TRBV19 and J is TRBJ2-6, with unresolved D. Germline assignment: CDR1 LNHDA and CDR2 SQIVND (reference sequence). The CDR3 is made up of 17 amino acids. V lost 4 bases and J lost 1, with 14 bases in between.